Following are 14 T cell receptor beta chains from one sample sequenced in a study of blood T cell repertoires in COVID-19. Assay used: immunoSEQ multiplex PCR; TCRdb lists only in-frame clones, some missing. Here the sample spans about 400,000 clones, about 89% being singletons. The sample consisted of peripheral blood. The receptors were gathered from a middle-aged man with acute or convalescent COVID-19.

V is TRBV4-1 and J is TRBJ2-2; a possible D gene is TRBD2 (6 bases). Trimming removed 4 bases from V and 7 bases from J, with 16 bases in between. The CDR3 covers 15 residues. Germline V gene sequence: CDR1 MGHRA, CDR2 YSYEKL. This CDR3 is CASSLGTLLSGELFF. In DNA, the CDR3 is TGCGCCAGCAGCCTCGGGACTCTCTTGAGCGGGGAGCTGTTTTTT.

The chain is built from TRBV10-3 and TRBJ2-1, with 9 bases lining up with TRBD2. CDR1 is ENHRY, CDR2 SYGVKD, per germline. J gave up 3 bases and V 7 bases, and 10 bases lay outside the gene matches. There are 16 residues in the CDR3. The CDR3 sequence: CAIKGGETSGYNEQFF. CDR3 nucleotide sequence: TGTGCCATCAAGGGAGGGGAGACTAGCGGCTACAATGAGCAGTTCTTC.

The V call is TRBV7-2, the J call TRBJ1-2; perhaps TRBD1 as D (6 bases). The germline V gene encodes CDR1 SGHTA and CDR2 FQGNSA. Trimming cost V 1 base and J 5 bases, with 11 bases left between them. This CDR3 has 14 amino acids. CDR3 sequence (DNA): TGTGCCAGCAGCTTAGATGGGGGCGGGTATGGCTACACCTTC. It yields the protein CASSLDGGGYGYTF.

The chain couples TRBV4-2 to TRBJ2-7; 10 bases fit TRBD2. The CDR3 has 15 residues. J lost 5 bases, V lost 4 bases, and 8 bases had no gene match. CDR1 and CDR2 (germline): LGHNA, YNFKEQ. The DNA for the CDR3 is TGTGCCAGCAGCCGCGGGGGACTAGCGAACCACGAGCAGTACTTC. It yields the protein CASSRGGLANHEQYF.

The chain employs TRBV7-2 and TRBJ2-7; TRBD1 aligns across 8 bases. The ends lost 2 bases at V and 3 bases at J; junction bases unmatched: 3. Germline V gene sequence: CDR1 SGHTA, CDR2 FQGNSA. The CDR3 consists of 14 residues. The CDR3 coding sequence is TGTGCCAGCAGCTTATCCGGACAGGGCTACGAGCAGTACTTC. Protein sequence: CASSLSGQGYEQYF.

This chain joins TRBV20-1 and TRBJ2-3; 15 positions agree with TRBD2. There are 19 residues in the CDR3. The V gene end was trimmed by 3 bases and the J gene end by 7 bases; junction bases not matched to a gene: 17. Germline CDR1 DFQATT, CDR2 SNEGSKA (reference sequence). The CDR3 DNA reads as TGCAGTGCTAGTTATTGGTATTCGGGACTAGCGGGAGGACGCTATACGCAGTATTTT. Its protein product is CSASYWYSGLAGGRYTQYF.

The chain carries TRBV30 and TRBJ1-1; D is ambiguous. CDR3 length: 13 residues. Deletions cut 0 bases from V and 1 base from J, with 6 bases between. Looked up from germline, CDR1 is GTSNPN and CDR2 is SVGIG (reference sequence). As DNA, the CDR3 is TGTGCCTGGAGTGTTCCCCAGAACACTGAAGCTTTCTTT. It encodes CAWSVPQNTEAFF.

CDR3 in amino acids: CASSASLAGGYEQYF. Written as DNA, the CDR3 is TGTGCCAGCAGTGCGTCCTTAGCGGGAGGCTACGAGCAGTACTTC. V gene TRBV25-1 combines with J gene TRBJ2-7; 10 nucleotides agree with TRBD2. The CDR3 loop spans 15 amino acids. Germline CDR1 reads MGHDK; CDR2 reads SYGVNS. V dropped 4 bases and J dropped 3; count of bases not matched to a gene: 6.

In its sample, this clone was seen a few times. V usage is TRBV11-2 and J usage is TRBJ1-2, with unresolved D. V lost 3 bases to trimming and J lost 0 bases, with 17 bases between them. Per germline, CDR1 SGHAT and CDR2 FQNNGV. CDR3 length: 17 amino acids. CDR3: CASSLAGSFLANYGYTF. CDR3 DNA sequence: TGTGCCAGCAGCTTGGCCGGCTCCTTCCTAGCTAACTATGGCTACACCTTC.

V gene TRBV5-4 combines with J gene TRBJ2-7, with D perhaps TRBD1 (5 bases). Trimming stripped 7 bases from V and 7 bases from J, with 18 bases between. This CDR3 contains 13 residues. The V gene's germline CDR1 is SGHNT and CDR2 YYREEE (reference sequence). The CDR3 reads CASAVGRAREQYF. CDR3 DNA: TGTGCCAGCGCCGTCGGCAGGGCGAGGGAGCAGTACTTC.

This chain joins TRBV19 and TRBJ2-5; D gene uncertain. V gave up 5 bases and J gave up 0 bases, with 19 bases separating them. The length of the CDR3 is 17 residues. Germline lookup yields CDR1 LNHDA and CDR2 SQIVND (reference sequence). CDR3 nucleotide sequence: TGTGCCAGTAGTCCCCCCGGTCCGGTGTCGTACCAAGAGACCCAGTACTTC. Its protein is CASSPPGPVSYQETQYF.

In DNA form, the CDR3 reads TGTGCCAGCAGCCAACGGACAGGGGAAGCTTTCTTT. Its protein is CASSQRTGEAFF. This chain joins TRBV3-1 (or the pseudogene TRBV3-2) and TRBJ1-1; 8 bases map to TRBD1. Germline lookup yields CDR1 LGHDT and CDR2 YNNKEL (reference sequence). V trimming: 2 bases; J trimming: 8 bases; junction bases outside the gene matches: 1. The CDR3 consists of 12 residues.

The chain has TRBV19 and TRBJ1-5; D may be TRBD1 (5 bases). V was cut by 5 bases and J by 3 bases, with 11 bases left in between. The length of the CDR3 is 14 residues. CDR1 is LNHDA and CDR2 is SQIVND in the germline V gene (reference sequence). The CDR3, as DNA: TGTGCCAGTAGTTCAGCAGGGCTCAATCAGCCCCAGCATTTT. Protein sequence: CASSSAGLNQPQHF.

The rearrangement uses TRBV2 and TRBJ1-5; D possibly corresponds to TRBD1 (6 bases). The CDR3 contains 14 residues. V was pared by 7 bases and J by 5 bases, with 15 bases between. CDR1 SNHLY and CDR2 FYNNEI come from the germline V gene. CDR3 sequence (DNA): TGTGCCAGCAAACAGGGACTAAGTTATCAGCCCCAGCATTTT. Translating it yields CASKQGLSYQPQHF.